This T cell receptor beta chain was recorded in a study of T cells after yellow fever vaccination. The 5'RACE template-switching step produced TCR cDNA and added a universal primer site and UMIs. In TCRdb, the 5' RACE reads were re-called with MiXCR into one record per CDR3 protein. Of around 300,000 distinct CDR3 sequences listed, over 3.5% are singletons. CDR1 and CDR2 from the germline V gene are MDHEN and SYDVKM. V gave up 4 bases and J gave up 5 bases, with 8 bases separating them. This CDR3 is 12 amino acids long. Concerning this clonotype itself: Its antigen is not known.

Whole-study findings and limits: Subsequent to the booster, the majority of primary-vaccination clones reappeared (roughly 96% CD4, 85% to 90% CD8).

The source is a man aged 18 to 30 who received the YFV17D yellow fever vaccine. The chain couples TRBV28 to TRBJ2-5; D might be TRBD1 or TRBD2, each matching 5 bases. The sample was PBMCs, taken 5 days after the yellow fever booster vaccination. CDR3 sequence (DNA): TGTGCCAGCAGTTGGGGGAGTGAGACCCAGTACTTC. Translating it yields CASSWGSETQYF.